This record looks at one T cell receptor beta chain sequence and its context. These data are taken from a study of blood T cell repertoires in COVID-19. Across the study: The samples span acute and convalescent COVID-19 from the United States, Italy and Spain. In each case, the material was cDNA or gDNA derived from T cells, B-cell-depleted T cells, or PBMCs.

This CDR3 has 11 residues. The V end lost 6 bases, the J end lost 7 bases, and 7 bases lay between the germline ends. Methods used by the authors: Nucleated cell number was recorded as an estimate derived from reference gene primer amplification. Sequenced by immunoSEQ multiplex PCR; TCRdb stores in-frame clones only, minus some. Clonal size and the V and J genes are those of that table, whereas D and trimming came from the DNA. The profile shows tens of thousands of clones, 80% to 85% of them singletons. This TCR was recovered from a woman aged 60 to 75 with acute or convalescent COVID-19. The material sequenced was peripheral blood. The chain couples TRBV23-1 to TRBJ1-5; no definite D call. TRBV23-1 is treated as an ORF (open reading frame) with a function not yet certain. CDR3 sequence (DNA): TGCGCCAGCAGACAGCCACAGCCCCAGCATTTT. The encoded protein is CASRQPQPQHF.